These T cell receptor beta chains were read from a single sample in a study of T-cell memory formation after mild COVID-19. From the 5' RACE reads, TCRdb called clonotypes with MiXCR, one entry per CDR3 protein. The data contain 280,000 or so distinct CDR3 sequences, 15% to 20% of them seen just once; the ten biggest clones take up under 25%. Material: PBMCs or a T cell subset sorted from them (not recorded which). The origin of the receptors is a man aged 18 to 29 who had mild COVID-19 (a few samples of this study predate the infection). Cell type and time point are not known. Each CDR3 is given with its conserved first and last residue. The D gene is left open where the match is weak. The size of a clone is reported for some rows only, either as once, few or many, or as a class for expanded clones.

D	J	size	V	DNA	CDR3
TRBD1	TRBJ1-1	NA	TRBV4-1	TGCGCCAGCAGGCGTACAGGGGGCCTCGACACTGAAGCTTTCTTT	CASRRTGGLDTEAFF
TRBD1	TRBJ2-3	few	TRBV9	TGTGCCAGCAGCCCTAGGGACAGGACTAGCACAGATACGCAGTATTTT	CASSPRDRTSTDTQYF
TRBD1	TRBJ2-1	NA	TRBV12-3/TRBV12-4	TGTGCCAGCAGTGGGGGGGGACAGGGGGCCGGCAATGAGCAGTTCTTC	CASSGGGQGAGNEQFF
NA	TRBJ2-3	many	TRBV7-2	TGTGCCAGCACCCCCGGCGGCGGAGATACGCAGTATTTT	CASTPGGGDTQYF
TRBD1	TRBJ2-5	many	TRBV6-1	TGTGCCAGCAGTGAAGGGGGGACAGGTCCTCAAGAGACCCAGTACTTC	CASSEGGTGPQETQYF
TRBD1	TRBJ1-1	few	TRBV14	TGTGCCAGCAGCCCCCTGGCAGGGGGCCGTGAGAGGTTCTTT	CASSPLAGGRERFF
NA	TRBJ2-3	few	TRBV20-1	TGCAGTGCCCCGGGACCCTACACAGATACGCAGTATTTT	CSAPGPYTDTQYF
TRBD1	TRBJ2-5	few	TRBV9	TGTGCCAGCAGCGTCGGGACAGGGGGCGTCGAGACCCAGTACTTC	CASSVGTGGVETQYF
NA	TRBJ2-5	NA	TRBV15	TGTGCCACCAGCACTCGCAGGGGGGAAGGGACCCAGTACTTC	CATSTRRGEGTQYF
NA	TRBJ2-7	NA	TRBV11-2	TGTGCCAGCAGCCCGGTGGGTTGGCAGACGGGCGAGCAGTACTTC	CASSPVGWQTGEQYF
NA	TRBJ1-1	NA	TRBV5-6	TGTGCCAGCAGCATGGACATCATGAACACTGAAGCTTTCTTT	CASSMDIMNTEAFF
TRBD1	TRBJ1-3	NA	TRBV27	TGTGCCAGCAGTTTATACAGGGGTTTAGGAAACACCATATATTTT	CASSLYRGLGNTIYF
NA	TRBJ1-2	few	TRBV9	TGTGCCAGCAGCGTAGCTACGGGCGGTAACTATGGCTACACCTTC	CASSVATGGNYGYTF
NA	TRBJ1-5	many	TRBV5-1	TGCGCCAGCAGCCGGGACGGGGGAACCAATCAGCCCCAGCATTTT	CASSRDGGTNQPQHF
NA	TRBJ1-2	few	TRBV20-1	TGCAGTGCTAGTCCCTCCTATAGCGGGGATTATGGCTACACCTTC	CSASPSYSGDYGYTF
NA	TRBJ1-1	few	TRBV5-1	TGCGCCAGCACGGGGGAGCACACTGAAGCTTTCTTT	CASTGEHTEAFF
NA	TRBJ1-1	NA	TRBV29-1	TGCAGCGTTCACCCCTGGGGGACTGAAGCTTTCTTT	CSVHPWGTEAFF
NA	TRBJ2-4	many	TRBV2	TGTGCCAGCAGCCGAATCCCGTCAGGGGGGAATTACATTCAGTACTTC	CASSRIPSGGNYIQYF
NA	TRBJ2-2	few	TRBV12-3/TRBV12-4	TGTGCCAGCAGTGCCCGGGGCGGGGAGCTGTTTTTT	CASSARGGELFF
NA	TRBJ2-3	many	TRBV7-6	TGTGCCAGCAGCCCTGTGGGGAGGGATACGCAGTATTTT	CASSPVGRDTQYF
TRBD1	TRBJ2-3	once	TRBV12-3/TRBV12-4	TGTGCCAGCAGCGGGGACAGGAGTAGCACAGATACGCAGTATTTT	CASSGDRSSTDTQYF
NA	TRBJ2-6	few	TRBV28	TGTGCCAGCAGTGACCAACCCCCTGGGGCCAACGTCCTGACTTTC	CASSDQPPGANVLTF
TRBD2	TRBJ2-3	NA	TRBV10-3	TGTGCCATCAGTGCCACGACTAGCGGGGTGCATGCAGATACGCAGTATTTT	CAISATTSGVHADTQYF
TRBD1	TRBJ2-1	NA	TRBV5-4	TGTGCCAGCAGCAGACAGGGGTTAGATGAGCAGTTCTTC	CASSRQGLDEQFF
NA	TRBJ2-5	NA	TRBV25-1	TGTGCCAGCAGTGAATATGAGCAAGAGACCCAGTACTTC	CASSEYEQETQYF
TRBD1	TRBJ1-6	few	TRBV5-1	TGCGCCAGCAGCCTGATGACAGGGACAAATTCACCCCTCCACTTT	CASSLMTGTNSPLHF
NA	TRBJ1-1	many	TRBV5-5	TGTGCCAGCAGCTTGGGGGCGCCCGGTGGTACTGAAGCTTTCTTT	CASSLGAPGGTEAFF
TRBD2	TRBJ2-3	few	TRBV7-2	TGTGCCAGCAGCCAACTAGCGGCTAGCACAGATACGCAGTATTTT	CASSQLAASTDTQYF
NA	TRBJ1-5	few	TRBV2	TGTGCCAGCAGTGACGATCAGCCCCAGCATTTT	CASSDDQPQHF
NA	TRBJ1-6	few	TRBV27	TGTGCCAGCAGGACAGCTGCAGCCGGCTCCTATAATTCACCCCTCCACTTT	CASRTAAAGSYNSPLHF
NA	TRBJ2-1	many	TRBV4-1	TGCGCCAGCAGCCAAGTACGGTCTGGGGGTGAGCAGTTCTTC	CASSQVRSGGEQFF
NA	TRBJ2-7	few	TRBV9	TGTGCCAGCAGCGTAGCAGAGAGGTACGAGCAGTACTTC	CASSVAERYEQYF
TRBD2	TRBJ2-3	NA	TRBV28	TGTGCCAGCAGTTTCTCTCGGACTAGCGGGGGAGTCACAGATACGCAGTATTTT	CASSFSRTSGGVTDTQYF
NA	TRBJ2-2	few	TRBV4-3	TGCGCCAGCAGCCAAGATCGGTTTCCCGGGGAGCTGTTTTTT	CASSQDRFPGELFF
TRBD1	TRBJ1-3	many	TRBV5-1	TGCGCCAGCAGCCAGGGACAGGGAGCTGGAAACACCATATATTTT	CASSQGQGAGNTIYF
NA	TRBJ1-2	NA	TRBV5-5	TGTGCCAGCAGCTTGGAACCTTTCCCGGGTGGCCATGGCTACACCTTC	CASSLEPFPGGHGYTF
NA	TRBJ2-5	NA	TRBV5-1	TGCGCCAGCAGAACCCAGGGGACGCAAGAGACCCAGTACTTC	CASRTQGTQETQYF
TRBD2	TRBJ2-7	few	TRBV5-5	TGTGCCAGCAGCCGCGGGGTTTTGCCTAGCGGGGGGGCCGAGCAGTACTTC	CASSRGVLPSGGAEQYF
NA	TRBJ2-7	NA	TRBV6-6	TGTGCCAGCAGTACCACGACCTACGAGCAGTACTTC	CASSTTTYEQYF
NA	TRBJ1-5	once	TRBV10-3	TGTGCCATCAGTGAGCGGGGTGAGGGCAATCAGCCCCAGCATTTT	CAISERGEGNQPQHF
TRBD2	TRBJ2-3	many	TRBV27	TGTGCCAGCGCCAGACGGGAGGGGACAGATACGCAGTATTTT	CASARREGTDTQYF
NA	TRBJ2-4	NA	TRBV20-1	TGCAGTGGTTTGAGCAAAAACATTCAGTACTTC	CSGLSKNIQYF
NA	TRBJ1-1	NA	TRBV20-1	TGCAGTGCTAGAACCCGTTTGGGGTCGACCATGAACACTGAAGCTTTCTTT	CSARTRLGSTMNTEAFF
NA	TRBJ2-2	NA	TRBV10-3	TGTGCCATCAGTGAGTCGAGATGGGGGAAGCTGTTTTTT	CAISESRWGKLFF
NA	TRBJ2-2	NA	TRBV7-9	TGTGCCAGCAGTTGGGGAGAGACGAACACCGGGGAGCTGTTTTTT	CASSWGETNTGELFF
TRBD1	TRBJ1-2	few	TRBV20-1	TGCAGTGCTAGCCAACTCGGGACAGTTGGCTACACCTTC	CSASQLGTVGYTF
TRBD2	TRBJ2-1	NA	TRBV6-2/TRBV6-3	TGTGCCAGCAGTTGGACTAGCGGGGCCACGTGGGATTCGGGTGAGCAGTTCTTC	CASSWTSGATWDSGEQFF
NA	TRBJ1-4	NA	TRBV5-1	TGCGCCAGCAGCGACCTAGAGTCGGCTAATGAAAAACTGTTTTTT	CASSDLESANEKLFF
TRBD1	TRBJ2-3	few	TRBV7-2	TGTGCCAGCAGAAGGACAGGGTTTAACACAGATACGCAGTATTTT	CASRRTGFNTDTQYF
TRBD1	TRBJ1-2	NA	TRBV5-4	TGTGCCAGCAGCTGGACAGGGAAGGGCTATGGCTACACCTTC	CASSWTGKGYGYTF
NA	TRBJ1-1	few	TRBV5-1	TGCGCCAGCAGCTTACGATCGGGGAGCACTGAAGCTTTCTTT	CASSLRSGSTEAFF
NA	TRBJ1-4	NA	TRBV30	TGTGCCTGGAGACCCCCAGGGAGGGTCGGTGAAAAACTGTTTTTT	CAWRPPGRVGEKLFF
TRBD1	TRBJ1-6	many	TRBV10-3	TGTGCCATCAGTGATCGTGCCAGGGACAGGTCTTCACCCCTCCACTTT	CAISDRARDRSSPLHF
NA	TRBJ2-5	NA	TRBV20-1	TGCAGTGCCCCCCCTGCGGGGCGGAACCAAGAGACCCAGTACTTC	CSAPPAGRNQETQYF